The text below deals with one T cell receptor (beta chain). Only a few counts were recorded for this clone. Its recognized antigen is unknown. No base qualities exist here, and no much larger clone lies one base off it. This record belongs to a study of blood T cell repertoires in COVID-19 (dated by TCRdb to the early 2020s). About the full investigation: Collaborator samples came from the United States, Italy and Spain and covered acute and convalescent phases of COVID-19. Samples were obtained from the ongoing ImmuneRACE study (first 160 participants) and from 1,254 subjects provided by 6 global collaborators. Sample metadata almost always included a de-identified subject ID, COVID-19 status, age in years and sex. The prospective study material was composed of cDNA or gDNA derived from T cells, B-cell-depleted T cells, or PBMCs. Deeply sampled blood TCRbeta repertoires from subjects exposed to, actively infected with, or recovered from COVID-19 were included in the dataset. Where available, HLA class I and class II types were obtained from metadata supplied by the sample provider rather than from assay-based typing. A freely available public database, intended as a resource for researchers studying the immune response to SARS-CoV-2, is where the repertoires were released. What the research found in general, with its limitations: The quantity of clinical and demographic metadata differed by source and by participant and was supplied without curation.

Each collaborating institution followed its own protocols to collect whole blood in K2EDTA tubes. Collaborator samples were shipped for TCRbeta analysis as frozen whole blood, isolated PBMCs, or DNA extracted from either sample type. The immunoSEQ Assay, a bias-controlled multiplex PCR, was used to amplify TCRbeta CDR3 regions from genomic DNA. The paper's processing steps were these. Nucleated cell counts per sample were estimated from amplification of reference gene primers within the assay. To quantify the absolute abundance of each unique TCRbeta CDR3 rearrangement, sequence reads were collapsed and filtered. For each sample, productive Simpson clonality was calculated as the square root of Simpson's diversity index across productive rearrangements. TCRdb provides this immuneACCESS table in a form limited to in-frame rearrangements. Some clones are lacking; in checked studies, under half of them reflect an unresolved V gene, and why the rest are absent is not known. The V and J calls and the clone size are those of that table, but D and trimming were determined from the DNA. The sample table contains about 170,000 clones; only one count was recorded for approximately 84% of them. Approximately 11% of the sample comes from the top ten.

The sample comprised peripheral blood. The sequence was obtained from a man aged 65 to 85 with active or convalescent COVID-19.

The CDR3 amino acid sequence is: CASSPYLMTSGSSGELFF. At the DNA level, the sequence is TGTGCCAGCAGCCCCTACCTTATGACTAGCGGGAGTTCCGGGGAGCTGTTTTTT. The sequence links TRBV9 to TRBJ2-2, and TRBD2 matches 12 of the central bases. Counted from cysteine to phenylalanine, this CDR3 has 18 amino acids. Only the CDR3 portion is preserved as DNA: 54 bases, with reading frame beginning at the first base. For CDR1 and CDR2, the germline V gene lists SGDLS and YYNGEE. From V the trimming removes 4 bases and from J it removes 6 bases, while the gene matches leave 13 bases of the junction unaccounted for.